Below are 18 T cell receptor beta chains sequenced from a single sample in a study of monozygotic twins with inflammatory bowel disease. TCRdb reprocessed the 5' RACE reads, keeping one entry per CDR3 protein, no DNA. The listing records some 150,000 distinct CDR3 sequences. Sample: blood. These receptors were collected from a human donor with ulcerative colitis or Crohn's disease, or a healthy co-twin of an affected twin (not recorded which).

The rearrangement joins TRBV28 to TRBJ2-1; the TCRdb D gene call, TRBD2, has no DNA to confirm it. CDR1 and CDR2 from the germline V gene are MDHEN and SYDVKM. This CDR3 spans 14 amino acids. The CDR3 sequence: CATLGGVDDNEQFF.

CDR3 region: CASSLISGELFF. The chain has TRBV27 and TRBJ2-2. Germline V gene lookup returns CDR1 MNHEY and CDR2 SMNVEV (reference sequence). The CDR3 loop spans 12 amino acids.

The V call is TRBV7-2, the J call TRBJ2-3; without DNA, the TCRdb call of TRBD2 cannot be checked. CDR1 SGHTA and CDR2 FQGNSA come from the germline V gene. The CDR3 has 12 residues. CDR3 in amino acids: CASSGRSGEKYF. Full variable domain (missing parts from reference TRBV7-2 and TRBJ2-3): GAGVSQSPSNKVTEKGKDVELRCDPISGHTALYWYRQSLGQGLEFLIYFQGNSAPDKSGLPSDRFSAERTGGSVSTLTIQRTQQEDSAVYLCASSGRSGEKYFGPGTRLTVL.

The chain is built from TRBV12-3 or TRBV12-4 and TRBJ2-2; the D call from TCRdb, TRBD2, cannot be confirmed without DNA. CDR3 length: 16 amino acids. Here the CDR3 reads CASRPREGGNTGELFF.

V gene TRBV5-1 combines with J gene TRBJ2-5. The CDR3 covers 15 residues. Germline values: CDR1 SGHRS, CDR2 YFSETQ. CDR3 in amino acids: CASSLADSYQETQYF.

The rearrangement uses TRBV20-1 and TRBJ2-1; the TCRdb D gene call, TRBD2, has no DNA to confirm it. The CDR3 is 14 residues long. Germline CDR1 is DFQATT and CDR2 is SNEGSKA (reference sequence). This chain's CDR3 is CSASLAGGAIEQFF.

The chain recombines TRBV7-8 with TRBJ1-5; the D call of TRBD1 rests on TCRdb alone, since no DNA is present to check it. CDR1 is SGHVS, CDR2 FQNEAQ, per germline. The CDR3 loop spans 20 amino acids. The CDR3 is CASTTTLTGWQGYSNQPQHF. The variable domain in full, with the rest retrieved from reference TRBV7-8 and TRBJ1-5, is GAGVSQSPRYKVAKRGQDVALRCDPISGHVSLFWYQQALGQGPEFLTYFQNEAQLDKSGLPSDRFFAERPEGSVSTLKIQRTQQEDSAVYLCASTTTLTGWQGYSNQPQHFGDGTRLSIL.

The chain is built from TRBV5-1 and TRBJ2-5. The CDR3 totals 13 residues. Germline CDR1 SGHRS, CDR2 YFSETQ. The CDR3: CASSLEGQETQYF.

This chain joins TRBV30 and TRBJ1-4. Per germline, CDR1 GTSNPN and CDR2 SVGIG (reference sequence). This CDR3 region has 13 residues. CDR3 amino acids: CAWSVRVGEKLFF.

The CDR3 spells CASSLNMAGEGHGELFF. J is TRBJ2-2 and V is TRBV7-2; checking the TCRdb D call of TRBD1 is not possible without DNA. Looked up from germline, CDR1 is SGHTA and CDR2 is FQGNSA. The CDR3 loop spans 17 amino acids.

This chain uses TRBV12-3 or TRBV12-4 with TRBJ1-3; TCRdb names TRBD1, which stays unverified in the absence of DNA. This CDR3 is 16 amino acids long. The CDR3 here is CASSLMGVRSGNTIYF.

The chain joins TRBV6-5 to TRBJ1-5; lacking DNA, the TRBD1 call made by TCRdb goes unchecked. In germline, CDR1 is MNHEY, CDR2 SVGAGI. The CDR3 is made up of 19 amino acids. The CDR3 spells CASSYSKPGEAGGLEPQHF.

The genes are TRBV7-8 and TRBJ2-6; TCRdb's D gene call, TRBD1, goes unchecked for lack of DNA. The CDR3 is 17 residues long. Germline loops: CDR1 SGHVS, CDR2 FQNEAQ. The CDR3 sequence is CASSSRRGVSGANVLTF.

V and J are TRBV6-5 and TRBJ2-7; the TRBD1 assignment by TCRdb is unverifiable without DNA. There are 16 residues in the CDR3. Germline CDR1 and CDR2: MNHEY and SVGAGI. CDR3 residues: CASSRSWGGISYEQYF.

The gene calls are TRBV6-1 and TRBJ1-5; with no DNA, the TCRdb D assignment of TRBD1 cannot be verified. The CDR3 spans 18 residues. Germline assignment: CDR1 MNHNS and CDR2 SASEGT. This CDR3 reads CASSDVVRGTGGNQPQHF.

The rearrangement links TRBV5-1 to TRBJ2-7. The CDR3 runs 13 residues. Per germline, CDR1 SGHRS and CDR2 YFSETQ. The CDR3 sequence: CASGIGSSYEQYF. The whole variable domain, filled in from reference TRBV5-1 and TRBJ2-7, reads KAGVTQTPRYLIKTRGQQVTLSCSPISGHRSVSWYQQTPGQGLQFLFEYFSETQRNKGNFPGRFSGRQFSNSRSEMNVSTLELGDSALYLCASGIGSSYEQYFGPGTRLTVT.

The rearrangement uses TRBV20-1 and TRBJ2-6. CDR3 length: 12 amino acids. The germline gives CDR1 DFQATT, CDR2 SNEGSKA (reference sequence). The CDR3 loop reads CSAARRANVLTF.

The CDR3 here is CSAREGGGLTYNEQFF. This chain uses TRBV20-1 with TRBJ2-1; TCRdb's assignment of TRBD2 cannot be checked, as there is no DNA. Germline V gene sequence: CDR1 DFQATT, CDR2 SNEGSKA (reference sequence). There are 16 residues in the CDR3.